This paragraph covers one T cell receptor (beta chain) sequence. Antigen: not known. These data originate in a study of shared clonotypes between healthy human individuals. The study, taken as a whole, reports: It was only blood that was sampled, and tissue repertoires likely differ.

Repertoires were generated with immunoSEQ multiplex PCR, while TCRdb's copy carries only in-frame clones and drops some. The repertoire holds some 2,500,000 clones, with under 95% as singletons. V lost 7 bases to trimming and J lost 3 bases, with 22 bases between them. The V gene's germline CDR1 is WSHSY and CDR2 SAAADI. The CDR3 contains 16 residues. This TCR was recovered from a man between 18 and 35 years old in good health. Some clones in this sample may be carry-over from other donors' samples. Sequenced sample: naive CD4+ T cells from PBMCs. Subset indicated: CD45RA+ positively selected. The chain combines TRBV10-2 with TRBJ2-7, with D tentatively TRBD1 (6 bases). CDR3 nucleotides: TGCGCCAGCACCGAAAGGACAGTTTACGCGCACTACGAGCAGTACTTC. Encoded protein: CASTERTVYAHYEQYF.